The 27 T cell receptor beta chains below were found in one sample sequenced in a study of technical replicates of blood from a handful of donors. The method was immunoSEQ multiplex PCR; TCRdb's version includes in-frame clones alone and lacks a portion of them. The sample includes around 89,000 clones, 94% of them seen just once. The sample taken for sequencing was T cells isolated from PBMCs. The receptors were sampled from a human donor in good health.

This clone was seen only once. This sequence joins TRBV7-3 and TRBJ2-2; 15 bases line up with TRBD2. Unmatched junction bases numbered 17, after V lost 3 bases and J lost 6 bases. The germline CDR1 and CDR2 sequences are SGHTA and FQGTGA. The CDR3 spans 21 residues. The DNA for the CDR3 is TGTGCCAGCAGCTTGGGAGGACTAGCGGGGGGGCCGAAAAAGACCCCCGGGGAGCTGTTTTTT. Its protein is CASSLGGLAGGPKKTPGELFF.

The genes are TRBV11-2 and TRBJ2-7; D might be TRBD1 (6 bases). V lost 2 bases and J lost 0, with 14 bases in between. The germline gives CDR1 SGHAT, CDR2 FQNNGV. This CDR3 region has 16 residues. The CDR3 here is CASSLWARGRSYEQYF. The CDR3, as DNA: TGTGCCAGCAGCTTATGGGCCAGGGGTCGCTCCTACGAGCAGTACTTC.

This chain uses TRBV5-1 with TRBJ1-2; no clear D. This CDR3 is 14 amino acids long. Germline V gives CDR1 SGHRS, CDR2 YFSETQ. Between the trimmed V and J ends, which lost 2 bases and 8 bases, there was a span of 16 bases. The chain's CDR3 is CASSFEGRGQGYTF. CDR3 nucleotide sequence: TGCGCCAGCAGCTTCGAGGGCCGAGGGCAGGGCTACACCTTC.

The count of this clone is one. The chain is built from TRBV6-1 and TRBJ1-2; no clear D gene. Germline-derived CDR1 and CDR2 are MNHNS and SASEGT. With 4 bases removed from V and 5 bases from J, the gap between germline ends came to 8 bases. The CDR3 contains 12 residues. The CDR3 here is CASSGENYGYTF. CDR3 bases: TGTGCCAGCAGTGGGGAGAATTATGGCTACACCTTC.

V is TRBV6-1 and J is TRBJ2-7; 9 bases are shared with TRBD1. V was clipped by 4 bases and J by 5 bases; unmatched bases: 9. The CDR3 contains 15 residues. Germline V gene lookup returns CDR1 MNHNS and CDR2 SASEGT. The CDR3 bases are TGTGCCAGCAGTGTCTTCCGCCGGGACAGGGACGAGCAGTACTTC. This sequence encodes CASSVFRRDRDEQYF.

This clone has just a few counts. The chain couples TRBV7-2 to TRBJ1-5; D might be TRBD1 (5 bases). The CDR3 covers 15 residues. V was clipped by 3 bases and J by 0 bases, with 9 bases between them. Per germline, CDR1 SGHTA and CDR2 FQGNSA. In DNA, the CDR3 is TGTGCCAGCAGCTTCCCAGGGCGTAGCAATCAGCCCCAGCATTTT. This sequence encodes CASSFPGRSNQPQHF.

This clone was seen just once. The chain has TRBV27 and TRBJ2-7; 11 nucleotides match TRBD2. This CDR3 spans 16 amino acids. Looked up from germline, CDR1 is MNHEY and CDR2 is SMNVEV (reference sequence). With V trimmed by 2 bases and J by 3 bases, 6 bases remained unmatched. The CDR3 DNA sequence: TGTGCCAGCAGTTTAGGATTAGCGGGAGGGTTCTACGAGCAGTACTTC. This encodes CASSLGLAGGFYEQYF.

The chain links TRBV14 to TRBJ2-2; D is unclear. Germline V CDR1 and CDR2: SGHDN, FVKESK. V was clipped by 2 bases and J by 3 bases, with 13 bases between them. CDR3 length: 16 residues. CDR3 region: CASSQKPGEDTGELFF. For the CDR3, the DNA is TGTGCCAGCAGCCAAAAGCCTGGTGAGGACACCGGGGAGCTGTTTTTT. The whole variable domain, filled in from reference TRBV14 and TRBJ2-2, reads EAGVTQFPSHSVIEKGQTVTLRCDPISGHDNLYWYRRVMGKEIKFLLHFVKESKQDESGMPNNRFLAERTGGTYSTLKVQPAELEDSGVYFCASSQKPGEDTGELFFGEGSRLTVL.

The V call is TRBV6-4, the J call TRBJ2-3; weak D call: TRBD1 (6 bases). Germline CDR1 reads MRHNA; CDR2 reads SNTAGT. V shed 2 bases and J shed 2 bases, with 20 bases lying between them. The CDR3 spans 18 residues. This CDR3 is CASSDPCGQTFVTDTQYF. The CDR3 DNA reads TGTGCCAGCAGTGACCCATGCGGACAGACTTTTGTCACAGATACGCAGTATTTT.

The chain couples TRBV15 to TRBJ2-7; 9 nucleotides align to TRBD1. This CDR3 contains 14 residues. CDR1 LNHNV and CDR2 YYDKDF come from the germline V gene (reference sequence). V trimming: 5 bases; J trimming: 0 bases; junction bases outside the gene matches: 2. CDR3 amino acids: CATSGQGTSYEQYF. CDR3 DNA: TGTGCCACCAGCGGACAGGGGACCTCCTACGAGCAGTACTTC.

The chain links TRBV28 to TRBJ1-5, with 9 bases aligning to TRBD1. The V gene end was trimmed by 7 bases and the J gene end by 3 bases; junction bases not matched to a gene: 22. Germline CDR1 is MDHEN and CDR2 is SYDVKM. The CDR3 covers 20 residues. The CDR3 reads CASTVRGGQGLISFNQPQHF. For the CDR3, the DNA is TGTGCCAGCACCGTACGGGGGGGACAGGGTTTAATCAGTTTCAATCAGCCCCAGCATTTT.

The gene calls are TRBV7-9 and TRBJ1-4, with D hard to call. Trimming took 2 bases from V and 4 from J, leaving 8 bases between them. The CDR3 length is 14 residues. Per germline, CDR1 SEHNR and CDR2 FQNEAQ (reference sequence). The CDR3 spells CASSLTANNEKLFF. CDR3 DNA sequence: TGTGCCAGCAGCTTAACCGCTAATAATGAAAAACTGTTTTTT.

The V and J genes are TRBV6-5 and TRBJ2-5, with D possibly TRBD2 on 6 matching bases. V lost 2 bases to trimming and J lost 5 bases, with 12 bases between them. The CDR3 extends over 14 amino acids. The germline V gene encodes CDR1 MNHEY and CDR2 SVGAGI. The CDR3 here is CASSYGGTGETQYF. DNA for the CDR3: TGTGCCAGCAGTTACGGGGGGACGGGGGAGACCCAGTACTTC.

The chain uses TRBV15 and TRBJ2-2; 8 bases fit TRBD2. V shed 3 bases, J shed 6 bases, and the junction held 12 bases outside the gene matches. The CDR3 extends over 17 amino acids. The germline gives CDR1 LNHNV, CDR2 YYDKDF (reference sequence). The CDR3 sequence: CATSSGWLAGRAGELFF. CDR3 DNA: TGTGCCACCAGCAGCGGTTGGTTAGCGGGAAGGGCCGGGGAGCTGTTTTTT.

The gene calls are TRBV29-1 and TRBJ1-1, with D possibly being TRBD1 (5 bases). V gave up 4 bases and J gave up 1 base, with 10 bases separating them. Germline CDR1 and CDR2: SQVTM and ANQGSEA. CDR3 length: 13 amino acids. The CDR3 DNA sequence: TGCAGCGTTGGGAGAGACAGGAACACTGAAGCTTTCTTT. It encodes CSVGRDRNTEAFF.

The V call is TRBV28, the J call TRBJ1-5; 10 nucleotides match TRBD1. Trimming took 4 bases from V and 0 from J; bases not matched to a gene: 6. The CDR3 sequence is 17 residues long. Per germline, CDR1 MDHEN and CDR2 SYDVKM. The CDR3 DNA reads TGTGCCAGCAGTTCGGGACAGGGGTTGGATAGCAATCAGCCCCAGCATTTT. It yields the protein CASSSGQGLDSNQPQHF.

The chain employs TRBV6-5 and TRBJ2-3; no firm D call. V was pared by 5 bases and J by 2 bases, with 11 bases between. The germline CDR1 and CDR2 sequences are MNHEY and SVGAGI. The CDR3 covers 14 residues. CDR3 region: CASSRGFSTDTQYF. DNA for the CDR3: TGTGCCAGCAGTCGCGGTTTCTCCACAGATACGCAGTATTTT.

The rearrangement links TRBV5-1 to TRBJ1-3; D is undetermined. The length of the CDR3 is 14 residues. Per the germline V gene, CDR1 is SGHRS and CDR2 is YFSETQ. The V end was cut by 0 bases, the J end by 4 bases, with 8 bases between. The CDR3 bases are TGCGCCAGCAGCTTGGGGACTACCGGAAACACCATATATTTT. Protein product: CASSLGTTGNTIYF.

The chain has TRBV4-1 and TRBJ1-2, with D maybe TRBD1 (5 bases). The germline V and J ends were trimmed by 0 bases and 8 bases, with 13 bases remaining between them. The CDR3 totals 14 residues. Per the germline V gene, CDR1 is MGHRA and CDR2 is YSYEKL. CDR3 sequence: CASSQEGAGLGYTF. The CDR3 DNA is TGCGCCAGCAGCCAAGAAGGGGCAGGGCTCGGCTACACCTTC.

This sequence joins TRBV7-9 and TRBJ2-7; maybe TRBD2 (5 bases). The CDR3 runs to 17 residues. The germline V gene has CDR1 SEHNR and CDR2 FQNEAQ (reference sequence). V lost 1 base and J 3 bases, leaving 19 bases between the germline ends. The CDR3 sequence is CASSLGGSRRIGYEQYF. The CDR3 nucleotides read TGTGCCAGCAGCTTAGGAGGTTCTCGGAGGATCGGCTACGAGCAGTACTTC.

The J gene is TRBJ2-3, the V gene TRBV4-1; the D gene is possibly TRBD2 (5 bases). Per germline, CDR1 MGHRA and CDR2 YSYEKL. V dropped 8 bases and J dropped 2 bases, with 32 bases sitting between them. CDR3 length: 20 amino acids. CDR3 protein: CASQDKPLERVRSSTDTQYF. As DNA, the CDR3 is TGCGCCAGCCAAGACAAACCTTTAGAGAGGGTTCGGTCGTCCACAGATACGCAGTATTTT.

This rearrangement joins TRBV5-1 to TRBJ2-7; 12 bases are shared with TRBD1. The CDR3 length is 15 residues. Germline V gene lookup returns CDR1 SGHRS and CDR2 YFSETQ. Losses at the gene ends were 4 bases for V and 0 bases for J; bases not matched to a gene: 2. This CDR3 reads CASSTGQGASYEQYF. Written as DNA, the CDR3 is TGCGCCAGCAGCACGGGACAGGGGGCCTCCTACGAGCAGTACTTC.

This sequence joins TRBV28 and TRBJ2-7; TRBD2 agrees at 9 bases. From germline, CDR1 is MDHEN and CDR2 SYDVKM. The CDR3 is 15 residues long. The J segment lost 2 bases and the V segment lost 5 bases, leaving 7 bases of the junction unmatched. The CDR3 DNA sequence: TGTGCCAGCAGTCCGACTAGCGGTCTACCCTACGAGCAGTACTTC. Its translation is CASSPTSGLPYEQYF.

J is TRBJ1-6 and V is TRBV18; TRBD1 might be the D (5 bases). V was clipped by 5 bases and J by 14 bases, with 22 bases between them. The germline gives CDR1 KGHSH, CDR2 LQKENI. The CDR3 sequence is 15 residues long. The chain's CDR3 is CASSSGLPEGITLHF. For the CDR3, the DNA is TGTGCCAGCTCATCCGGACTCCCGGAGGGGATCACCCTCCACTTT.

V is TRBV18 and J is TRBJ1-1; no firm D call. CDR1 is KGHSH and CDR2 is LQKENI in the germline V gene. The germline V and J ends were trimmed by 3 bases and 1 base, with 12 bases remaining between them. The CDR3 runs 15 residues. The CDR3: CASSPIGVPNTEAFF. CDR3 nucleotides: TGTGCCAGCTCACCGATCGGAGTTCCGAACACTGAAGCTTTCTTT.

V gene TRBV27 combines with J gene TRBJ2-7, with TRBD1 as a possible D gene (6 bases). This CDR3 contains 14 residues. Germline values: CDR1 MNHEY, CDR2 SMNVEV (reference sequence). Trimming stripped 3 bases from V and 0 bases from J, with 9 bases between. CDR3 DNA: TGTGCCAGCAGTTTCGGGGACAACTCCTACGAGCAGTACTTC. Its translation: CASSFGDNSYEQYF.

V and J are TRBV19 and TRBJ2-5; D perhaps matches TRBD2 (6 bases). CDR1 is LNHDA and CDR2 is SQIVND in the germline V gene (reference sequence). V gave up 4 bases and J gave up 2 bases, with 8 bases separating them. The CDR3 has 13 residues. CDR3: CASSTGTQETQYF. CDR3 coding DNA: TGTGCCAGTAGTACCGGGACTCAAGAGACCCAGTACTTC.